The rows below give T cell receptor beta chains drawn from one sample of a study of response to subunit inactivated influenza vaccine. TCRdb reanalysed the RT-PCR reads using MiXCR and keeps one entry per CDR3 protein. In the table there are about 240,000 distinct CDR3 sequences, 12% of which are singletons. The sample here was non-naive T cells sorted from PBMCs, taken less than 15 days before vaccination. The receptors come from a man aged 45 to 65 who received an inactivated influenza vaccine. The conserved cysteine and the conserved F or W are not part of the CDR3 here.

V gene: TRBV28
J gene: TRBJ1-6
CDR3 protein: ASSRGYHNNSPLH

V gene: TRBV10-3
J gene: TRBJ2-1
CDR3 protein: AVTSGGAGNEQF

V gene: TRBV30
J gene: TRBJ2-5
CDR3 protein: AWSLTGLAGLETQY

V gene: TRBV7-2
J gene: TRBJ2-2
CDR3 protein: ASSSRSTGELF

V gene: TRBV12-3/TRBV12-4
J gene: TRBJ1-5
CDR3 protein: ASTLGQGFSQPQH

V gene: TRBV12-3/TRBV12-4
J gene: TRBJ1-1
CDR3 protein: ASSVQGRDTEAF

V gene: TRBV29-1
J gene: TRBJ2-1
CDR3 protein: SVSHNEQF

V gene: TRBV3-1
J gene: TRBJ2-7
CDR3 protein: ARDVSGTVYEQY

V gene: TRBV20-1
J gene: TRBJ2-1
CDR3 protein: SASGLAGGPHNEQF

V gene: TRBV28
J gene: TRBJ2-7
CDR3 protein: ASRPRLAGVHEQY

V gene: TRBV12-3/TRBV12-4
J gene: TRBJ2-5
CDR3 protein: ASARRDTQETQY